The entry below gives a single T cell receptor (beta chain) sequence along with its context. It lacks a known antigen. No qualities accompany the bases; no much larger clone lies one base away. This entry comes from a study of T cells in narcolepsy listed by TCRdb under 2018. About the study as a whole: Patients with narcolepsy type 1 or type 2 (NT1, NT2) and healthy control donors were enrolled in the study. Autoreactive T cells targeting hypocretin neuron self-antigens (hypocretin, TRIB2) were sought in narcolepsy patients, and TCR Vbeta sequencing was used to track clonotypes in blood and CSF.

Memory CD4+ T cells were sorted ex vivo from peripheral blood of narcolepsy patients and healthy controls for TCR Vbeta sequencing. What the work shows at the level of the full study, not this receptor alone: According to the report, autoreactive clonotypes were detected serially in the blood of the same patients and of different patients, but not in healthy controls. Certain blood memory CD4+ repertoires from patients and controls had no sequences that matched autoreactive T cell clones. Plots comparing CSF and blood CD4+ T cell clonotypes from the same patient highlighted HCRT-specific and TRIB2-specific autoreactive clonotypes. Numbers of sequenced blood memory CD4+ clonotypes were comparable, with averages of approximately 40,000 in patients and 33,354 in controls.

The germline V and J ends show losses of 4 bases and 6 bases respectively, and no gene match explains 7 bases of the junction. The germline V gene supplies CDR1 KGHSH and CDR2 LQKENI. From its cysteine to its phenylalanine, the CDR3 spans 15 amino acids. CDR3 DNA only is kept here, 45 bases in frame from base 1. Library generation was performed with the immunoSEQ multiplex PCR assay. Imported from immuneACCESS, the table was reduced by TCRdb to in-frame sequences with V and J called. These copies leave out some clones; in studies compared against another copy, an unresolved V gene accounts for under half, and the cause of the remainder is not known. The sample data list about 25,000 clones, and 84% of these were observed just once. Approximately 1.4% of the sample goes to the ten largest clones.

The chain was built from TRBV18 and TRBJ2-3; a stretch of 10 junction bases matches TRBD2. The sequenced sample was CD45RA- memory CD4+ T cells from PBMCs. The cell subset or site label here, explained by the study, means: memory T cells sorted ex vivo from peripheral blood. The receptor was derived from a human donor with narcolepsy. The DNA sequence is TGTGCCAGCTCACTCGGGACTAGCGTCTCGGATACGCAGTATTTT. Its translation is CASSLGTSVSDTQYF.